This TCR beta chain derives from a study of Ad26.COV2.S vaccination and SARS-CoV-2 variants. On the study more broadly: The study gave Ad26.COV2.S intramuscularly, once or twice 56 days apart. General observations from the study: Vaccine recipients posted higher spike-specific TCR breadth than their placebo counterparts. TCR breadth and depth estimates may have understated total T cell responses.

Sequenced by immunoSEQ multiplex PCR; TCRdb stores in-frame clones only, minus some. In the table there are about 480,000 clones, roughly 87% of which are singletons. CDR1 and CDR2 from the germline V gene are SGHRS and YFSETQ. V dropped 4 bases and J dropped 0; count of bases not matched to a gene: 7. The CDR3 spans 18 residues. Treatment given: around 19 received Ad26.COV2.S at low or high dose, single or two shots; roughly five received placebo; per-sample allocation not given. Day 63 after the first injection of vaccine or placebo was the sampling time. The donor's status was that of an adult aged 18-55 years in Boston. Remarks on this clone: The antigen remains undetermined.

The sequencing used peripheral blood, collected in a trial of Ad26.COV2.S vaccine versus placebo. The sequence derives from a person aged 18-65 years who received the Ad26.COV2.S COVID-19 vaccine or a placebo. The chain carries TRBV5-1 and TRBJ2-2, with 12 bases that match TRBD2. The DNA of the CDR3 is TGCGCCAGCAGCCCCGGACTAGCGGGAATTACGAACACCGGGGAGCTGTTTTTT. Its protein is CASSPGLAGITNTGELFF. Drawing the rest from reference TRBV5-1 and TRBJ2-2, the complete variable domain is KAGVTQTPRYLIKTRGQQVTLSCSPISGHRSVSWYQQTPGQGLQFLFEYFSETQRNKGNFPGRFSGRQFSNSRSEMNVSTLELGDSALYLCASSPGLAGITNTGELFFGEGSRLTVL.